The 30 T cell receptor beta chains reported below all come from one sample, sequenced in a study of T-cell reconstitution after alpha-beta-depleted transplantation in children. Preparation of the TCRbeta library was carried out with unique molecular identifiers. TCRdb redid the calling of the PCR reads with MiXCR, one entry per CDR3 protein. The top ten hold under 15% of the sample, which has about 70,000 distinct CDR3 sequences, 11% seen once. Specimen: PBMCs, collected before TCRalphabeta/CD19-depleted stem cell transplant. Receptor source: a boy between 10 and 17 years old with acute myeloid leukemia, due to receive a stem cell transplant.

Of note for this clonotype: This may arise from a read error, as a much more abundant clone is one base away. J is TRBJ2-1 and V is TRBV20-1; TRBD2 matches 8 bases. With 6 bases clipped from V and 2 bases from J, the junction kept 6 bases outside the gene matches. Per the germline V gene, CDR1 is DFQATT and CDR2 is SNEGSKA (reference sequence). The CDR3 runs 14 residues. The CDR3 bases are TGCAGTGCAAACCTAGCGGGCGCCTACAATGAGCAGTTCTTC. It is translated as CSANLAGAYNEQFF.

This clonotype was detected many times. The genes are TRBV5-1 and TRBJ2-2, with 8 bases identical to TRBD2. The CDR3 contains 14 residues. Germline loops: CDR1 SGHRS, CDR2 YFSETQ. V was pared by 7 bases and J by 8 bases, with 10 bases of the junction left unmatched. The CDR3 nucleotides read TGCGCCAGCGGTCTAGAGCGGGAGACAGGGGAGCTGTTTTTT. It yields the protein CASGLERETGELFF.

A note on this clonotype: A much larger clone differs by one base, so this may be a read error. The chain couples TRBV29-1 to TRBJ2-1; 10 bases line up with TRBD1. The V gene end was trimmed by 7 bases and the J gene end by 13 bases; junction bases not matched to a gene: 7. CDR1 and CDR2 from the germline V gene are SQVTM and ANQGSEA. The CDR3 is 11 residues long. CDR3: CSGTGGSDQFF. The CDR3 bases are TGCAGCGGGACAGGGGGGAGTGACCAGTTCTTC.

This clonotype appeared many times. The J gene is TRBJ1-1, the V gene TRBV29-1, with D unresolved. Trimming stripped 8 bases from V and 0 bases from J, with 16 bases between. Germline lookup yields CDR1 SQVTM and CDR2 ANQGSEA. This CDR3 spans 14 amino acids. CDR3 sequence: CSIDGGMVNTEAFF. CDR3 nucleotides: TGCAGCATCGACGGTGGAATGGTGAACACTGAAGCTTTCTTT.

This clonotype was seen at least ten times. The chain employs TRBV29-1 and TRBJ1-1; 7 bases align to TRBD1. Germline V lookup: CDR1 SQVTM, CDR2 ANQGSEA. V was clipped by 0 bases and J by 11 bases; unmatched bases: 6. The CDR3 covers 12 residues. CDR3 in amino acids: CSVEELGTVAFF. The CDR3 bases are TGCAGCGTTGAAGAGCTAGGGACAGTGGCTTTCTTT. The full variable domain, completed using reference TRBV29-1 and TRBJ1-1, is SAVISQKPSRDICQRGTSLTIQCQVDSQVTMMFWYRQQPGQSLTLIATANQGSEATYESGFVIDKFPISRPNLTFSTLTVSNMSPEDSSIYLCSVEELGTVAFFGQGTRLTVV.

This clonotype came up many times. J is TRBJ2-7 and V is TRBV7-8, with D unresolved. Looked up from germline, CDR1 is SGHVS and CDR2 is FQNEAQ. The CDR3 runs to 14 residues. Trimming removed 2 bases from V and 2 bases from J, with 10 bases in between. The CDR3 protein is CASSLPTPPYEQYV. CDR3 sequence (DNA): TGTGCCAGCAGCTTACCGACTCCCCCCTACGAGCAGTACGTC.

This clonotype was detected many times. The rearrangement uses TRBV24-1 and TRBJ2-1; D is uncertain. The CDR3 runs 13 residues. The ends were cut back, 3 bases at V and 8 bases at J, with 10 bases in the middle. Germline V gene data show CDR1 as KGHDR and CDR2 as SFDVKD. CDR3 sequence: CATSDDLADEQFF. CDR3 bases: TGTGCCACCAGTGATGATCTTGCAGATGAGCAGTTCTTC.

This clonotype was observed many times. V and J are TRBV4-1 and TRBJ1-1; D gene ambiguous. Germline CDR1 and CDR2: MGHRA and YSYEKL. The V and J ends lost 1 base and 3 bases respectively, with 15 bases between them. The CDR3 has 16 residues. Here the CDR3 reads CASSQGRPGVYTEAFF. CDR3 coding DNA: TGCGCCAGCAGCCAAGGCCGGCCGGGAGTTTACACTGAAGCTTTCTTT.

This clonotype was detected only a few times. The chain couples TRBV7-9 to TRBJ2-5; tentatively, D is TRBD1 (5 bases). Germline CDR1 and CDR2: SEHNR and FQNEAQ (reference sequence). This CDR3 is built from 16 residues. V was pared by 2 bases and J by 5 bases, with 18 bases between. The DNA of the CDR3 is TGTGCCAGCAGCTTATTGGTACACCACTCAGGGGAGACCCAGTACTTC. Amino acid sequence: CASSLLVHHSGETQYF.

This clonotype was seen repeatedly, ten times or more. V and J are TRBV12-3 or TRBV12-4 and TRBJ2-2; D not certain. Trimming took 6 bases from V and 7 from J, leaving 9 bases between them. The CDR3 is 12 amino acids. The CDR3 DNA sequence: TGTGCCAGCAGCCTGACGGGCGGGGAGCTGTTTTTT. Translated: CASSLTGGELFF.

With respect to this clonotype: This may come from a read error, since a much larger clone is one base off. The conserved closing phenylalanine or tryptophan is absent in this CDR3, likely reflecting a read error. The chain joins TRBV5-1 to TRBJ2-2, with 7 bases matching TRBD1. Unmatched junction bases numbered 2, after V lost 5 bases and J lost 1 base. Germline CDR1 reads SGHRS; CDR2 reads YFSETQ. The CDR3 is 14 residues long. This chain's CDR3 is CASRTGWNTGELFL. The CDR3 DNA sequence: TGCGCCAGCAGGACAGGGTGGAACACCGGGGAGCTGTTTCTT.

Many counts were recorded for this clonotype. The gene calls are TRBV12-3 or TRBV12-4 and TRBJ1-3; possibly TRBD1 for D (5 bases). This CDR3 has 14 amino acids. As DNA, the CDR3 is TGTGCGACTTTGCGGTCGGGGGGTGGAAACACCATATATTTT. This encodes CATLRSGGGNTIYF.

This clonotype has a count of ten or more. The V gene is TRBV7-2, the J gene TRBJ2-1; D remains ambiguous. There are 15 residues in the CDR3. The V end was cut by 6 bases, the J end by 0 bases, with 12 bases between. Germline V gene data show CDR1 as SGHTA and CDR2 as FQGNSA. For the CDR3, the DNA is TGTGCCAGCAGTCTTGCTTCGAGCTCCTACAATGAGCAGTTCTTC. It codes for CASSLASSSYNEQFF.

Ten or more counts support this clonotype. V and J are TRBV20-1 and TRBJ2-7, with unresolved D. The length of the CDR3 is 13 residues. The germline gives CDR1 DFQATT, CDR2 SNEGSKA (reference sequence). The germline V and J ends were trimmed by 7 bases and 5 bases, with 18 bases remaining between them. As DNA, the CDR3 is TGCAGTGGGCCAGCTTCATCGTTGGACGAGCAGTACTTC. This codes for CSGPASSLDEQYF.

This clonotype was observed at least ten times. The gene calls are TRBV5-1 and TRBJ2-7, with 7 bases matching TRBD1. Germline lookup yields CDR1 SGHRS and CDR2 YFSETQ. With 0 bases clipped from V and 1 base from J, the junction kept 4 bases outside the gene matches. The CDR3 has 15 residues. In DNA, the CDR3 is TGCGCCAGCAGCTTGGACGGGGACAGTTCCTACGAGCAGTACTTC. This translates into CASSLDGDSSYEQYF.

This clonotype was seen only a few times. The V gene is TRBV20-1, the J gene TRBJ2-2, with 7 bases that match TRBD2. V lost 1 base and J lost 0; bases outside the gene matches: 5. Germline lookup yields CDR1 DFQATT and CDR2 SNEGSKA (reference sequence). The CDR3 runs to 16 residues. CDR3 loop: CSARALGGANTGELFF. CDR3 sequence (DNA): TGCAGTGCTAGAGCCCTTGGGGGGGCGAACACCGGGGAGCTGTTTTTT.

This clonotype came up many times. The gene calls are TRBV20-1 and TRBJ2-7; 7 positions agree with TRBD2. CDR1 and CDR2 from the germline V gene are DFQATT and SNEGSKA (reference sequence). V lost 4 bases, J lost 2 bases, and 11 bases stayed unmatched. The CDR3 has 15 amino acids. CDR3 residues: CSATQTSVNAYEQYF. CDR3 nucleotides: TGCAGTGCTACCCAAACTAGCGTGAACGCCTACGAGCAGTACTTC.

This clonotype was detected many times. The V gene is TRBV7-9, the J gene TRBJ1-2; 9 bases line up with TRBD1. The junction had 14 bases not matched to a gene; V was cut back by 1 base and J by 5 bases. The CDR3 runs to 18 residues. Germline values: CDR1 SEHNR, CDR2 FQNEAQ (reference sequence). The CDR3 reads CASSLGRDRVERGYGYTF. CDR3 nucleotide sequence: TGTGCCAGCAGCTTAGGTCGGGACAGGGTCGAACGGGGGTATGGCTACACCTTC.

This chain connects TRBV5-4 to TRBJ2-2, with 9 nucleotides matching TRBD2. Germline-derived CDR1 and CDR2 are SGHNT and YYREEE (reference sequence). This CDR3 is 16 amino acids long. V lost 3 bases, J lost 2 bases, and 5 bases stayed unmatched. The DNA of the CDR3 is TGTGCCAGCAGCTCGATAGCGGGAGCAAACACCGGGGAGCTGTTTTTT. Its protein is CASSSIAGANTGELFF.

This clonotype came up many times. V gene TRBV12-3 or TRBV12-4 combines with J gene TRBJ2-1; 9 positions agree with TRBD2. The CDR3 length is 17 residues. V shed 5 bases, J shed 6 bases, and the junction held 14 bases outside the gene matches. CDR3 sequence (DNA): TGTGCCAGCAGTCATCTCCTCGCGGGAGGGCAGGGCAATGAGCAGTTCTTC. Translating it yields CASSHLLAGGQGNEQFF.

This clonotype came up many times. In nucleotides, the CDR3 is TGTGCCAGCAGCTTATATAGGACGGACTCTGGAAACACCATATATTTT. It translates to CASSLYRTDSGNTIYF. This sequence joins TRBV7-6 and TRBJ1-3; D unclear. This CDR3 is 16 amino acids long. V was pared by 2 bases and J by 0 bases, with 11 bases between. Per germline, CDR1 SGHVS and CDR2 FNYEAQ.

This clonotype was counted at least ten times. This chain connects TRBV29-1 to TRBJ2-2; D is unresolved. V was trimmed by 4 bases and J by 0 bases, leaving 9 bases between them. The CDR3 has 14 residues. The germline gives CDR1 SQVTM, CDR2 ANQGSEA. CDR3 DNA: TGCAGCGTTGGCCAGCTACCGAACACCGGGGAGCTGTTTTTT. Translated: CSVGQLPNTGELFF.

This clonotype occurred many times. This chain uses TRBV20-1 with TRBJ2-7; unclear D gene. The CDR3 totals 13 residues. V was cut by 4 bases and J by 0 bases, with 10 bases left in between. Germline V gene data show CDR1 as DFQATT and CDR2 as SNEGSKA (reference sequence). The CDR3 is CSATLVSSYEQYF. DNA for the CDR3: TGCAGTGCTACGCTCGTTAGCTCCTACGAGCAGTACTTC.

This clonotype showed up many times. CDR3: CSARDRWQGESSSYNEQFF. The CDR3 region has the DNA TGCAGTGCTAGAGATCGGTGGCAGGGAGAATCAAGCTCCTACAATGAGCAGTTCTTC. The gene calls are TRBV20-1 and TRBJ2-1; D assignment may be TRBD1 or TRBD2 (5 bases each). The CDR3 loop spans 19 amino acids. V was shortened by 0 bases and J by 0 bases, with 21 bases between the two germline ends. Germline V CDR1 and CDR2: DFQATT, SNEGSKA (reference sequence).

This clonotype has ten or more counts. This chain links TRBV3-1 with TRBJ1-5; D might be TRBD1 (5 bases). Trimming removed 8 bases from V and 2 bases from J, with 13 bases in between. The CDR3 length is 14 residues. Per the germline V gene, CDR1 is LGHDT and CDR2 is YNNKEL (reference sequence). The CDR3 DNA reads TGTGCCAGCGGGATTCAGGGAGGCAATCAGCCCCAGCATTTT. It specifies CASGIQGGNQPQHF.

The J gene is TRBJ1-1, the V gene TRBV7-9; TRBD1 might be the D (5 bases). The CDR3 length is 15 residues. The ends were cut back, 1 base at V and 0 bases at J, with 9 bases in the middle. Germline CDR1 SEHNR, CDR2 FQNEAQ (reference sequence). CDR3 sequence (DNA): TGTGCCAGCAGCTTAGAGGGGTCGGTGAACACTGAAGCTTTCTTT. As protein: CASSLEGSVNTEAFF.

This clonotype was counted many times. The CDR3 here is CSATLYGDNSPLHF. DNA for the CDR3: TGCAGTGCTACCCTTTACGGTGATAATTCACCCCTCCACTTT. This chain joins TRBV20-1 and TRBJ1-6; no reliable D call. This CDR3 comprises 14 residues. The germline CDR1 and CDR2 sequences are DFQATT and SNEGSKA (reference sequence). Trimming took off 4 bases at V and 5 bases at J, with 12 bases between the two ends.

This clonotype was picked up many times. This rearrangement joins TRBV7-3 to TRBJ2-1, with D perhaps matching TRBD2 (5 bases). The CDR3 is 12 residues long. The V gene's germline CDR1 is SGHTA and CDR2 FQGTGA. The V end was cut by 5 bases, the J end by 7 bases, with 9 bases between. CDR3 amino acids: CASSVLGNEQFF. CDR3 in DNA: TGTGCCAGCAGCGTACTAGGGAATGAGCAGTTCTTC.

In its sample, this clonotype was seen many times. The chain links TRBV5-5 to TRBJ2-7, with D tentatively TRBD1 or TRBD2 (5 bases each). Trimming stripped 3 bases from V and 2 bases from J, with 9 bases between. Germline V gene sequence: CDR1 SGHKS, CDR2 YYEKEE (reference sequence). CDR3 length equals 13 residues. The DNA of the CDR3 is TGTGCCAGCAGCTCTCCGGGGCCCTACGAGCAGTACGTC. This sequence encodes CASSSPGPYEQYV.

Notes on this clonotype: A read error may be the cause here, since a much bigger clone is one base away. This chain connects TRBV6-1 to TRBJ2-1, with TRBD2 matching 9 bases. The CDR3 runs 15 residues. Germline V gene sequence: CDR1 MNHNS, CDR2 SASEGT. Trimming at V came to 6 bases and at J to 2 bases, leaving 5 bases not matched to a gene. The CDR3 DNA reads TGTGCCAGCAGCCCTAGCGGGGAGCCCTACAATGAGCAGTTCTTC. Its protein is CASSPSGEPYNEQFF.